The 19 T cell receptor beta chains below were found in one sample sequenced in a study of blood T cell repertoires in COVID-19. The assay was immunoSEQ multiplex PCR, and TCRdb's table has in-frame clones only and misses some. The sample includes 200,000 to 250,000 clones, around 80% of them seen just once. The sample was peripheral blood. These receptors were collected from a woman over 75 with COVID-19, enrolled during active disease.

The chain recombines TRBV6-1 with TRBJ2-7; tentative D call: TRBD2 (5 bases). V dropped 2 bases and J dropped 0 bases, with 17 bases sitting between them. Germline V lookup: CDR1 MNHNS, CDR2 SASEGT. The length of the CDR3 is 17 residues. In nucleotides, the CDR3 is TGTGCCAGCAGTGAAACAACCCAGGCGGGCATCTCCTACGAGCAGTACTTC. It yields the protein CASSETTQAGISYEQYF.

The CDR3 region is CASSGTGRPQPQHF. The CDR3 coding sequence is TGTGCCAGCAGTGGGACAGGAAGACCTCAGCCCCAGCATTTT. The V call is TRBV2, the J call TRBJ1-5, with TRBD1 matching over 7 bases. The CDR3 spans 14 residues. CDR1 and CDR2 (germline): SNHLY, FYNNEI. V dropped 4 bases and J dropped 6; count of bases not matched to a gene: 6.

The chain carries TRBV18 and TRBJ1-1; unclear D gene. In germline, CDR1 is KGHSH, CDR2 LQKENI. This CDR3 has 14 residues. V was cut by 4 bases and J by 3 bases, with 12 bases left in between. The CDR3 DNA is TGTGCCAGCTCACGCGGTTTTTCGGACACTGAAGCTTTCTTT. It codes for CASSRGFSDTEAFF.

This chain links TRBV15 with TRBJ2-7; weak D call: TRBD1 (5 bases). In germline, CDR1 is LNHNV, CDR2 YYDKDF (reference sequence). The CDR3 has 15 residues. V lost 3 bases and J lost 2, with 14 bases in between. The CDR3 nucleotides read TGTGCCACCAGCAGTCCAGGGCTAGGGGCCTACGAGCAGTACTTC. It codes for CATSSPGLGAYEQYF.

The chain combines TRBV5-1 with TRBJ1-2; D not certain. This CDR3 is 14 amino acids long. In germline, CDR1 is SGHRS, CDR2 YFSETQ. V was shortened by 0 bases and J by 0 bases, with 6 bases between the two germline ends. CDR3 sequence: CASSLAPANYGYTF. The CDR3 nucleotides are TGCGCCAGCAGCTTGGCCCCAGCTAACTATGGCTACACCTTC.

This clone was found once. The V and J genes are TRBV7-3 and TRBJ1-2; the D gene is possibly TRBD1 (5 bases). The CDR3 is made up of 14 amino acids. The germline V gene encodes CDR1 SGHTA and CDR2 FQGTGA. Deletions cut 0 bases from V and 8 bases from J, with 13 bases between. In DNA, the CDR3 is TGTGCCAGCAGCTTAACGGGGCGATCCCAAGGCTACACCTTC. Its protein is CASSLTGRSQGYTF.

The CDR3 DNA reads TGTGCCATCCGGGATGTGGGGACTGAAGCTTTCTTT. Translated, it gives CAIRDVGTEAFF. This chain connects TRBV2 to TRBJ1-1; D ambiguous. Trimming removed 10 bases at V and 5 bases at J, with 14 bases between. The germline V gene encodes CDR1 SNHLY and CDR2 FYNNEI. CDR3 length equals 12 residues.

This chain uses TRBV28 with TRBJ1-6; 9 nucleotides align to TRBD1. Germline-derived CDR1 and CDR2 are MDHEN and SYDVKM. J was trimmed by 5 bases and V by 6 bases; bases with no gene match: 5. This CDR3 is built from 15 residues. This CDR3 reads CASRSGQGNNSPLHF. The DNA of the CDR3 is TGTGCCAGCAGATCGGGACAGGGAAATAATTCACCCCTCCACTTT.

This clone has a handful of counts. In DNA, the CDR3 is TGTGCCAGCAGCCAGGGGTCGGATCAGCCCCAGCATTTT. The encoded protein is CASSQGSDQPQHF. The chain carries TRBV28 and TRBJ1-5; tentative D call: TRBD1 (6 bases). V lost 6 bases, J lost 5 bases, and 11 bases lay in between. The CDR3 consists of 13 residues. CDR1 and CDR2 (germline): MDHEN, SYDVKM.

The chain combines TRBV4-1 with TRBJ1-3; D is uncertain. Deletions cut 2 bases from V and 0 bases from J, with 11 bases between. Germline CDR1 is MGHRA and CDR2 is YSYEKL. The CDR3 is 16 amino acids. The CDR3 loop is CASSQPQLVSGNTIYF. CDR3 nucleotides: TGCGCCAGCAGCCAACCACAGCTGGTCTCTGGAAACACCATATATTTT.

The chain is built from TRBV5-1 and TRBJ1-1; D is uncertain. Trimming removed 0 bases at V and 1 base at J, with 7 bases between. The CDR3 totals 14 residues. Germline lookup yields CDR1 SGHRS and CDR2 YFSETQ. CDR3: CASSLEGGNTEAFF. The CDR3 DNA reads as TGCGCCAGCAGCTTGGAAGGCGGGAACACTGAAGCTTTCTTT. The whole variable domain, filled in from reference TRBV5-1 and TRBJ1-1, reads KAGVTQTPRYLIKTRGQQVTLSCSPISGHRSVSWYQQTPGQGLQFLFEYFSETQRNKGNFPGRFSGRQFSNSRSEMNVSTLELGDSALYLCASSLEGGNTEAFFGQGTRLTVV.

This clone was picked up a small number of times. The chain carries TRBV18 and TRBJ1-2, with 10 bases matching TRBD1. The V gene's germline CDR1 is KGHSH and CDR2 LQKENI. J was trimmed by 4 bases and V by 0 bases; bases with no gene match: 2. This CDR3 contains 15 residues. The CDR3 loop is CASSPPRTGGYGYTF. In nucleotides, the CDR3 is TGTGCCAGCTCACCACCGAGGACAGGGGGCTATGGCTACACCTTC.

The rearrangement uses TRBV4-1 and TRBJ2-1; 9 nucleotides match TRBD1. The V and J ends lost 3 bases and 4 bases, in that order; junction bases with no gene match: 10. The CDR3 contains 17 residues. The germline V gene has CDR1 MGHRA and CDR2 YSYEKL. The CDR3 loop reads CASSQGLVDRGYNEQFF. CDR3 DNA: TGCGCCAGCAGCCAGGGTCTAGTGGACAGGGGTTACAATGAGCAGTTCTTC.

This clone was seen a single time. The rearrangement joins TRBV5-5 to TRBJ1-4; D gene unclear. The CDR3 contains 15 residues. CDR1 and CDR2 (germline): SGHKS, YYEKEE (reference sequence). V was cut by 0 bases and J by 5 bases, with 11 bases left in between. CDR3 DNA: TGTGCCAGCAGCTTGGATCCAGGTTTAAATGAAAAACTGTTTTTT. It specifies CASSLDPGLNEKLFF.

The chain links TRBV5-6 to TRBJ2-7, with D possibly being TRBD2 (6 bases). Germline V gene lookup returns CDR1 SGHDT and CDR2 YYEEEE. Trimming removed 3 bases from V and 5 bases from J, with 12 bases in between. The CDR3 extends over 13 amino acids. CDR3 residues: CASSWGTGNEQYF. DNA for the CDR3: TGTGCCAGCAGCTGGGGGACTGGGAACGAGCAGTACTTC.

The genes are TRBV7-2 and TRBJ2-2; 8 bases fit TRBD2. The V gene end was trimmed by 1 base and the J gene end by 4 bases; junction bases not matched to a gene: 5. Germline values: CDR1 SGHTA, CDR2 FQGNSA. CDR3 length: 16 residues. The CDR3 region is CASSLGPAGATGELFF. In DNA, the CDR3 is TGTGCCAGCAGCTTAGGGCCAGCGGGGGCCACCGGGGAGCTGTTTTTT.

The chain couples TRBV4-1 to TRBJ2-2, with 7 positions matching TRBD2. The CDR3 totals 13 residues. The germline CDR1 and CDR2 sequences are MGHRA and YSYEKL. V lost 7 bases, J lost 7 bases, and 6 bases stayed unmatched. Here the CDR3 reads CASTGLVGGELFF. The CDR3 nucleotides read TGCGCCAGCACCGGACTAGTCGGCGGGGAGCTGTTTTTT.

V is TRBV5-4 and J is TRBJ1-3; a weak D match, TRBD1 (6 bases). CDR1 SGHNT and CDR2 YYREEE come from the germline V gene (reference sequence). This CDR3 region has 16 residues. V was clipped by 0 bases and J by 3 bases, with 13 bases between them. CDR3: CASSLVGGRSGNTIYF. The CDR3 bases are TGTGCCAGCAGCTTGGTCGGGGGGCGGAGTGGAAACACCATATATTTT.

This clone was seen once. This chain links TRBV5-1 with TRBJ2-5, with TRBD2 as a possible D gene (6 bases). Germline V gives CDR1 SGHRS, CDR2 YFSETQ. The CDR3 sequence is 15 residues long. Trimming shortened V by 7 bases and J by 5 bases, and 21 bases separated the two germline ends. Here the CDR3 reads CASAEGTPKSETQYF. CDR3 nucleotides: TGCGCCAGCGCGGAGGGGACTCCCAAGAGCGAGACCCAGTACTTC. Full variable domain (outside the CDR3, taken from reference TRBV5-1 and TRBJ2-5): KAGVTQTPRYLIKTRGQQVTLSCSPISGHRSVSWYQQTPGQGLQFLFEYFSETQRNKGNFPGRFSGRQFSNSRSEMNVSTLELGDSALYLCASAEGTPKSETQYFGPGTRLLVL.